A selection of T cell receptor beta chains follows, all from one sample in a study of blood T cell repertoires in COVID-19. Data came from immunoSEQ multiplex PCR; TCRdb stores just in-frame clones and leaves some out. Of 270,000 or so clones in the sample, around nine tenths are singletons; the top ten hold roughly 8%. Source material: peripheral blood. These receptors all stem from a man between 35 and 55 years old with active or convalescent COVID-19. Each CDR3 is given without its conserved first and last residue. The size entry is marked missing in some rows and otherwise reads once, few, many or a size class.

clone size	CDR3 length	J gene	V gene	CDR3 protein
.	16	TRBJ1-3	TRBV18	ASSPIRPGPSGGNTIY
once	13	TRBJ2-7	TRBV24-1	ATSDSGQGRYEQY
.	12	TRBJ2-5	TRBV7-9	ASSLTETQETQY
.	14	TRBJ2-2	TRBV7-2	ASRFGGTADTGELF
.	12	TRBJ2-1	TRBV18	ASSPRDSYNEQF
.	11	TRBJ1-6	TRBV6-6	ASSARGGSPLH
.	10	TRBJ1-1	TRBV12-3/TRBV12-4	ASSYMATEAF
.	13	TRBJ1-1	TRBV5-1	ASSAIQGANTEAF
once	13	TRBJ2-7	TRBV5-4	ASSSTSGSSYEQY
.	14	TRBJ2-1	TRBV20-1	SVSNPGSGGANEQF
.	12	TRBJ2-5	TRBV27	ASSVGTLQETQY
.	13	TRBJ2-6	TRBV29-1	SVGTGASGANVLT
.	14	TRBJ1-6	TRBV10-3	ATTGAGVRYNSPLH
.	11	TRBJ1-1	TRBV5-4	ASRGRDRGEAF
.	13	TRBJ1-5	TRBV5-6	ASSSGQLLNQPQH
.	12	TRBJ2-3	TRBV25-1	ASGQNRVTDTQY
.	11	TRBJ1-2	TRBV5-1	ASSPGQLRGYT
.	14	TRBJ2-6	TRBV6-1	ASSERRFSGANVLT
.	12	TRBJ1-1	TRBV4-2	ASSPDRMNTEAF
.	14	TRBJ1-2	TRBV10-3	AISEFRTGRDYGYT
.	16	TRBJ2-4	TRBV9	ASSDQRGLAGYKNIQY
.	12	TRBJ1-5	TRBV5-6	ASSFEGPNQPQH
.	15	TRBJ1-1	TRBV7-2	ASSLVLGTGVDTEAF
.	12	TRBJ2-5	TRBV5-1	ASTGMASQETQY
.	13	TRBJ1-2	TRBV6-7	ASSYSSQGRYGYT
.	14	TRBJ1-6	TRBV28	ASSQPGQGRNSPLH
.	12	TRBJ1-6	TRBV6-1	ASSEGTDNSPLH
.	11	TRBJ1-1	TRBV5-5	ASSLLTVRKAF
.	15	TRBJ2-7	TRBV2	ASSEPGTGQSSYEQY
.	11	TRBJ2-7	TRBV9	ASGSGSSYEQY
.	12	TRBJ2-3	TRBV10-1	ASTEGALTDTQY
.	13	TRBJ1-3	TRBV9	ASSAQASRGNTIY
.	11	TRBJ2-7	TRBV6-5	ASKPWEVGEQY
once	16	TRBJ1-6	TRBV18	ASSPPIGQGYGNSPLH
few	16	TRBJ2-2	TRBV4-2	ASSQNVDWRENTGELF
many	13	TRBJ2-3	TRBV30	AWSGSGGKVDTQY
.	13	TRBJ1-2	TRBV28	ASSFVPGQGNGYT
.	12	TRBJ1-2	TRBV10-3	AISGPDILYGYT
.	12	TRBJ1-3	TRBV5-1	ASTPTGTGNTIY
.	13	TRBJ2-1	TRBV2	ASSELQGANNEQF
few	9	TRBJ2-2	TRBV19	ASRVTGELF
many	11	TRBJ1-5	TRBV13	ASSGGGQQPQH